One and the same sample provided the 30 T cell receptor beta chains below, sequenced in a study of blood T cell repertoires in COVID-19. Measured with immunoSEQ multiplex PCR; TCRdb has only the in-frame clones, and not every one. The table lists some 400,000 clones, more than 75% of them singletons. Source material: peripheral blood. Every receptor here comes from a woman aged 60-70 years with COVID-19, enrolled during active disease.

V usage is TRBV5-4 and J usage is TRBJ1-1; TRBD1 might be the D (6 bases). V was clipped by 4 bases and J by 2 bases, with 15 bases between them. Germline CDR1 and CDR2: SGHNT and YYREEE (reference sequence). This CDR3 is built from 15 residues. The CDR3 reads CASSPTGGANTEAFF. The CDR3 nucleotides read TGTGCCAGCAGCCCGACAGGAGGTGCCAACACTGAAGCTTTCTTT.

In nucleotides, the CDR3 is TGCGCCAGCAGCCCCCTTGAGCGGGGGAAAACCGGGGAGCTGTTTTTT. This encodes CASSPLERGKTGELFF. The gene calls are TRBV4-1 and TRBJ2-2; 8 bases line up with TRBD2. V lost 4 bases and J lost 5; bases outside the gene matches: 9. The germline V gene encodes CDR1 MGHRA and CDR2 YSYEKL. The CDR3 runs 16 residues.

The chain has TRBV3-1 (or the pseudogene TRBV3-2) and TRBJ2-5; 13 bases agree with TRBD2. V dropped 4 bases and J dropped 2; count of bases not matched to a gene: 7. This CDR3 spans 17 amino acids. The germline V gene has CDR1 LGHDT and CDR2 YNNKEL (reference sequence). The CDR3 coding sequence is TGTGCCAGCAGCCGTCGGACTAGCGGGGGTGCACAAGAGACCCAGTACTTC. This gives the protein CASSRRTSGGAQETQYF.

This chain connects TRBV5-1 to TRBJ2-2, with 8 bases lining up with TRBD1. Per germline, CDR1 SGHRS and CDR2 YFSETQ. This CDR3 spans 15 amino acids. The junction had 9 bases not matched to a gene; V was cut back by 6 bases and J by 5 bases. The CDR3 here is CASNFRTGYTGELFF. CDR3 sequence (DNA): TGCGCCAGCAATTTCAGGACAGGGTATACCGGGGAGCTGTTTTTT.

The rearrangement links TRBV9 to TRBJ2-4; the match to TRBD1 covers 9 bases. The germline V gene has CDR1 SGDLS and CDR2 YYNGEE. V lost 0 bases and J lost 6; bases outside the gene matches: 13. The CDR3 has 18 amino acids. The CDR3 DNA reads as TGTGCCAGCAGCGTAGCTTCGACAGGGGGGGGACCCCGAAACATTCAGTACTTC. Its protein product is CASSVASTGGGPRNIQYF.

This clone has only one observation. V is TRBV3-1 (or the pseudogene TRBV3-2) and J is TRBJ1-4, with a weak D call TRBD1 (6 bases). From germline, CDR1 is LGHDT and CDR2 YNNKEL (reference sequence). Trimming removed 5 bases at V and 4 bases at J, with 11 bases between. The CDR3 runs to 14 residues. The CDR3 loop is CASSADSLNEKLFF. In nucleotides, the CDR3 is TGTGCCAGCAGCGCGGACAGCCTTAATGAAAAACTGTTTTTT.

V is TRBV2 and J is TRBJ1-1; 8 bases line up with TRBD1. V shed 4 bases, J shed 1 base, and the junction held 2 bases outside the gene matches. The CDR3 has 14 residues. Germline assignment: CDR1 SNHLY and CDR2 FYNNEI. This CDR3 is CASSGQGANTEAFF. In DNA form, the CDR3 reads TGTGCCAGCAGTGGGCAGGGGGCGAACACTGAAGCTTTCTTT.

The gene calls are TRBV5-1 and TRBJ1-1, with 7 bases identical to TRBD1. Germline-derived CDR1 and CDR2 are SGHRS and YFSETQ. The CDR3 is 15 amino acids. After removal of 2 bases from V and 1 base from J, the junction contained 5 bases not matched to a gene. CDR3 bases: TGCGCCAGCAGCTTACAACAGGGGCCGAACACTGAAGCTTTCTTT. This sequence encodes CASSLQQGPNTEAFF. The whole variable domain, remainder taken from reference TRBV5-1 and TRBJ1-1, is KAGVTQTPRYLIKTRGQQVTLSCSPISGHRSVSWYQQTPGQGLQFLFEYFSETQRNKGNFPGRFSGRQFSNSRSEMNVSTLELGDSALYLCASSLQQGPNTEAFFGQGTRLTVV.

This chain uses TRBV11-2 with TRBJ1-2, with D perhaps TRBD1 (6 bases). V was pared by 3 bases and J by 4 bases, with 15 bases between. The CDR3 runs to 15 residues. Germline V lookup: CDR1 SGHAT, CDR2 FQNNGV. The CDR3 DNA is TGTGCCAGCAGCTTCCCCTCCAGGGGCGGCTATGGCTACACCTTC. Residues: CASSFPSRGGYGYTF. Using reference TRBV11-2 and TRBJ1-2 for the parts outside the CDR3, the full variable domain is EAGVAQSPRYKIIEKRQSVAFWCNPISGHATLYWYQQILGQGPKLLIQFQNNGVVDDSQLPKDRFSAERLKGVDSTLKIQPAKLEDSAVYLCASSFPSRGGYGYTFGSGTRLTVV.

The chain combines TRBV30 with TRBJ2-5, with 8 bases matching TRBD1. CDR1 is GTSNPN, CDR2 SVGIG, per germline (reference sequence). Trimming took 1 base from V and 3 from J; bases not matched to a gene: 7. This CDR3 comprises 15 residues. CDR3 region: CAWSGQGAGEETQYF. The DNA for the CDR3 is TGTGCCTGGAGTGGGCAGGGGGCAGGGGAAGAGACCCAGTACTTC.

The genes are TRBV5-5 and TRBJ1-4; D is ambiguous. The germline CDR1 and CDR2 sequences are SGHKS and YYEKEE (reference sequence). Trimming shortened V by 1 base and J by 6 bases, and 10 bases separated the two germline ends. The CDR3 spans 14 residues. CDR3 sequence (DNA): TGTGCCAGCAGCTTGTTCGCACGGGATGAAAAACTGTTTTTT. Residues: CASSLFARDEKLFF.

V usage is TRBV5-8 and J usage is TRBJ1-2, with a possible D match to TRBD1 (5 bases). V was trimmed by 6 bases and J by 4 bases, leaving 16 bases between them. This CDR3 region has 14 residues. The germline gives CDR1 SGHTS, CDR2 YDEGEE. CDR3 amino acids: CASNRRGAGYGYTF. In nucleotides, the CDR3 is TGTGCCAGCAATAGGCGGGGCGCGGGCTATGGCTACACCTTC.

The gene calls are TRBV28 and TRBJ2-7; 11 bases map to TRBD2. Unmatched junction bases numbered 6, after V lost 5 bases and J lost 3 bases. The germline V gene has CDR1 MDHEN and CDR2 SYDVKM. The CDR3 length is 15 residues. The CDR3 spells CASSRTSGGLYEQYF. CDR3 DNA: TGTGCCAGCAGTAGAACTAGCGGGGGACTCTACGAGCAGTACTTC.

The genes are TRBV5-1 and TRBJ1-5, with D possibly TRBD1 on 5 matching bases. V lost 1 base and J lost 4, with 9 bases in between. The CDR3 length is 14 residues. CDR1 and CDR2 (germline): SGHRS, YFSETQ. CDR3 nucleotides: TGCGCCAGCAGCTTGTCAGGGCCAAATCAGCCCCAGCATTTT. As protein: CASSLSGPNQPQHF.

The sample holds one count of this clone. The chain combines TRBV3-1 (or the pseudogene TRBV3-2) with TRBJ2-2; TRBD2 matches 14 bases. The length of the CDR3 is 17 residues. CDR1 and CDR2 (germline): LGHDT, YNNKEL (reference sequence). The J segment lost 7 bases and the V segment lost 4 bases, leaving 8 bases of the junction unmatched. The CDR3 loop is CASSPWTSGGRGGELFF. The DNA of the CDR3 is TGTGCCAGCAGCCCCTGGACTAGCGGGGGGCGGGGCGGGGAGCTGTTTTTT.

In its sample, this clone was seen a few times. CDR3 protein: CASSRTGIVNTEAFF. The CDR3 nucleotides are TGTGCCAGCAGCCGGACAGGGATAGTGAACACTGAAGCTTTCTTT. The genes are TRBV7-8 and TRBJ1-1, with 8 bases aligning to TRBD1. This CDR3 is 15 amino acids long. V shed 5 bases and J 0 bases; nucleotides not matched to a gene: 5. Germline V CDR1 and CDR2: SGHVS, FQNEAQ.

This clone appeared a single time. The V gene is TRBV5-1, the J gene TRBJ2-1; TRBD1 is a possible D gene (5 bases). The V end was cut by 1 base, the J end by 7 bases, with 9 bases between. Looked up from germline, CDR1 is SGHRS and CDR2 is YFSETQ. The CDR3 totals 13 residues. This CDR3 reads CASSLSAGNEQFF. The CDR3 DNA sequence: TGCGCCAGCAGCTTGAGCGCAGGGAATGAGCAGTTCTTC.

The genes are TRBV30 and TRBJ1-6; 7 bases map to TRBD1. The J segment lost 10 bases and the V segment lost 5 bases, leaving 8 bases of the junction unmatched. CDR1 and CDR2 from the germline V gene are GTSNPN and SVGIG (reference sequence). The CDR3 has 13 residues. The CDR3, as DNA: TGTGCCTGGGGGACAGATGTTGAATCACCCCTCCACTTT. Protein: CAWGTDVESPLHF.

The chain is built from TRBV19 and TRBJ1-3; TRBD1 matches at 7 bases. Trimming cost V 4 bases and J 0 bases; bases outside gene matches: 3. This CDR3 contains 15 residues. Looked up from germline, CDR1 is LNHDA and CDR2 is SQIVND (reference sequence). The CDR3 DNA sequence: TGTGCCAGTAGTAAAGGGGGCCACTCTGGAAACACCATATATTTT. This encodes CASSKGGHSGNTIYF.

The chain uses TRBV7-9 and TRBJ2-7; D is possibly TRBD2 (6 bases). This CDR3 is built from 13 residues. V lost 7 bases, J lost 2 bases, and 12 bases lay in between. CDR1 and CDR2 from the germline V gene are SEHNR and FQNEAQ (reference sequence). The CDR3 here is CASNSGDPYEQYF. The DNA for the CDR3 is TGTGCCAGCAATTCGGGGGATCCCTACGAGCAGTACTTC.

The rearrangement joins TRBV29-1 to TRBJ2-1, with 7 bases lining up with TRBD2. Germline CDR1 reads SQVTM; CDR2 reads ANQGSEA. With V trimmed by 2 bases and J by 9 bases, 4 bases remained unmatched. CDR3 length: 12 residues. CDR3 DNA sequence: TGCAGCGTTGAACGGCAGCGGGGTGAGCAGTTCTTC. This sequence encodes CSVERQRGEQFF.

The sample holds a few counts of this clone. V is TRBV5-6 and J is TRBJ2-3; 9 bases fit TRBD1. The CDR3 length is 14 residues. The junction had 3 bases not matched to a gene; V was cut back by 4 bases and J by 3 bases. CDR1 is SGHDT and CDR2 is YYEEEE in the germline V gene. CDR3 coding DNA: TGTGCCAGCAGCAGAGGGACAGGGACAGATACGCAGTATTTT. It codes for CASSRGTGTDTQYF. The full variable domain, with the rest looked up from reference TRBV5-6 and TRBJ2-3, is DAGVTQSPTHLIKTRGQQVTLRCSPKSGHDTVSWYQQALGQGPQFIFQYYEEEERQRGNFPDRFSGHQFPNYSSELNVNALLLGDSALYLCASSRGTGTDTQYFGPGTRLTVL.

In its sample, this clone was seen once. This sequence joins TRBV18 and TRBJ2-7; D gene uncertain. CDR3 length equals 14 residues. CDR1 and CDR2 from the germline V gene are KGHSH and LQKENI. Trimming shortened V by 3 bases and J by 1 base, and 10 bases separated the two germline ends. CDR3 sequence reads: CASSPETVSYEQYF. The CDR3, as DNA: TGTGCCAGCTCACCCGAGACTGTGTCCTACGAGCAGTACTTC.

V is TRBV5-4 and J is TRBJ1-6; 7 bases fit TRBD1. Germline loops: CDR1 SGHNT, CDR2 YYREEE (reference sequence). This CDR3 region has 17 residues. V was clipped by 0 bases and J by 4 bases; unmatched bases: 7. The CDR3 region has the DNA TGTGCCAGCAGCTTGGGATCGACAGGGACTTATAATTCACCCCTCCACTTT. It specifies CASSLGSTGTYNSPLHF.

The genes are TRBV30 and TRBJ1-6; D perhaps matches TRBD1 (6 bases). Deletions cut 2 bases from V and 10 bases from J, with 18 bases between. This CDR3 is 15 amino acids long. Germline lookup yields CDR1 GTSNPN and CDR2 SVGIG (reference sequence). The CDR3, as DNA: TGTGCCTGGAGTCCCCGCGGACAGTTCGACTCACCCCTCCACTTT. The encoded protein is CAWSPRGQFDSPLHF.

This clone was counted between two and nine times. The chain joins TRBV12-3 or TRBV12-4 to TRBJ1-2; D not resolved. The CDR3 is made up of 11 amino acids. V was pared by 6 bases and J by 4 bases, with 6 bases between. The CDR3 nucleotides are TGTGCCAGCAGGCGCTTCTATGGCTACACCTTC. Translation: CASRRFYGYTF.

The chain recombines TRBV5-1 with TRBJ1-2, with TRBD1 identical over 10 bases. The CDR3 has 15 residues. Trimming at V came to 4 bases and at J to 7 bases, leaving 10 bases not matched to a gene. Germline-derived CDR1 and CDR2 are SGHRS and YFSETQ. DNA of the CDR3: TGCGCCAGCAGCCCCGAAGGACAGGGGGTAGGTGGCTACACCTTC. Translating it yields CASSPEGQGVGGYTF.

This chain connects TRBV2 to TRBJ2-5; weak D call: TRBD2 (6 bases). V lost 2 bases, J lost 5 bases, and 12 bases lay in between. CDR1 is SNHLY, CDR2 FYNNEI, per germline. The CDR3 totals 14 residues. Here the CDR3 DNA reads TGTGCCAGCAGTGAATATCCAGGGAGGGAGACCCAGTACTTC. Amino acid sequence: CASSEYPGRETQYF. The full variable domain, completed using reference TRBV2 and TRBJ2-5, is EPEVTQTPSHQVTQMGQEVILRCVPISNHLYFYWYRQILGQKVEFLVSFYNNEISEKSEIFDDQFSVERPDGSNFTLKIRSTKLEDSAMYFCASSEYPGRETQYFGPGTRLLVL.

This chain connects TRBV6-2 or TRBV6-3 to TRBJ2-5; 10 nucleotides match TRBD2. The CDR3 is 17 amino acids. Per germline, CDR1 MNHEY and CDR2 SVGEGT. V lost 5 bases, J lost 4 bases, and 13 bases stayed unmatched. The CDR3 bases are TGTGCCAGCAGTACCTGGCCGACTTTAGCGGGGGGAGAGACCCAGTACTTC. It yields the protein CASSTWPTLAGGETQYF.

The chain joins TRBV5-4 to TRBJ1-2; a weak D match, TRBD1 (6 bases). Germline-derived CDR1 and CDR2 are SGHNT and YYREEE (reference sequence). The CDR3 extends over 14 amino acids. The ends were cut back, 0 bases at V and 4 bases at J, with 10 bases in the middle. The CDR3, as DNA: TGTGCCAGCAGCTTGGGACAGGCAATCTATGGCTACACCTTC. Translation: CASSLGQAIYGYTF.